This T cell receptor beta chain appears in the sequencing data of a study of shared clonotypes between healthy human individuals. Healthy HIV-negative adults with no recent acute infections or vaccinations were recruited as donors. A CD45RA+ naive subset and a CD45RA-negative memory subset were split from CD4+ cells. Concerning this clone: What it binds is not known.

Generated by immunoSEQ multiplex PCR, the TCRdb table keeps only in-frame clones and is missing some. The sample consists of about 2.4 million clones, 93% of them appearing once. The CDR3 has 14 amino acids. In germline, CDR1 is LNHDA, CDR2 SQIVND (reference sequence). The V end lost 1 base, the J end lost 0 bases, and 6 bases lay between the germline ends. General study findings and limits: An expected dependence of interdonor clonotype sharing on sequencing depth was noted.

The rearrangement links TRBV19 to TRBJ1-2; unclear D gene. The source material was naive CD4+ T cells from PBMCs. Stated subset: CD45RA+ positively selected. The receptor's source is a young man in good health. Some clones in this sample may be carry-over from other donors' samples. The CDR3 coding sequence is TGTGCCAGTAGTATAGTTAACTCTAACTATGGCTACACCTTC. It translates to CASSIVNSNYGYTF.